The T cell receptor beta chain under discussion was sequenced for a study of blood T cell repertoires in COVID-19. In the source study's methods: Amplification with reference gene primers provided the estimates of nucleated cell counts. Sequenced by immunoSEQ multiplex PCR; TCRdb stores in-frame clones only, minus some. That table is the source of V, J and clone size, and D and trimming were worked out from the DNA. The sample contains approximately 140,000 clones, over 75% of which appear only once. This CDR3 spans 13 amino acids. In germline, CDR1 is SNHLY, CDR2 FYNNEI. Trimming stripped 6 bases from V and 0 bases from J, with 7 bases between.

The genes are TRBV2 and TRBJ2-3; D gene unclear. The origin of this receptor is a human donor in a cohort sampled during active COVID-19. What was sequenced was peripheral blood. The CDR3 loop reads CASRSVSTDTQYF. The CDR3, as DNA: TGTGCCAGCAGATCGGTTAGCACAGATACGCAGTATTTT.